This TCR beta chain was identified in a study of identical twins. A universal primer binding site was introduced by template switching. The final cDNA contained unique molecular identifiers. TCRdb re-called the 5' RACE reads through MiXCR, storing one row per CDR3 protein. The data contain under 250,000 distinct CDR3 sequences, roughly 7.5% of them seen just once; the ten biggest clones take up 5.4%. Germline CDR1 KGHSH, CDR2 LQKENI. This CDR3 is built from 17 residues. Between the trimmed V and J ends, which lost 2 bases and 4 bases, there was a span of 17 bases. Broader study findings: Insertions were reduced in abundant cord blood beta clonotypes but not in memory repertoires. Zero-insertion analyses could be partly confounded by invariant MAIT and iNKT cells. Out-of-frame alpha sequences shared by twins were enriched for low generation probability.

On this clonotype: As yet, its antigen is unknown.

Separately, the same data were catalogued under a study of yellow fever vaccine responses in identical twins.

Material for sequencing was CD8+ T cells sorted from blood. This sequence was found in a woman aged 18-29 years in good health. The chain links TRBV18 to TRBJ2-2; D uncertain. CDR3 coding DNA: TGTGCCAGCTCACCATGGAAAGGGCCCTCTGGCACCGGGGAGCTGTTTTTT. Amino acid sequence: CASSPWKGPSGTGELFF.